This T cell receptor (beta chain) comes out of a study of OX40 agonist ivuxolimab in advanced cancers. Study-level information: Ivuxolimab, an agonistic anti-OX40 (CD134) antibody, was given to patients.

Overall study results and limits: Also showing low normalized T-cell clonal expansion were some of the nonresponders.

With autoimmune disease history or systemic immunosuppression, patients were excluded. Only one count was recorded for this clone. Antigen specificity is unknown. Some clones are missing from TCRdb's copy, which holds only in-frame ones; the method was immunoSEQ multiplex PCR. The sample contains about 110,000 clones, approximately 89% of which appear only once. V lost 3 bases and J lost 0, with 13 bases in between. Germline V lookup: CDR1 SGHRS, CDR2 YFSETQ. The CDR3 loop spans 16 amino acids. Sample: CD4+ or CD8+ T cells sorted from blood, taken in a trial of the OX40 agonist ivuxolimab. The clonotype comes from an adult with an advanced solid tumor such as melanoma, head and neck, liver or kidney cancer. V is TRBV5-1 and J is TRBJ2-1; D is perhaps TRBD1 or TRBD2 (5 bases each). The CDR3 loop reads CASSYRNGGSYNEQFF. CDR3 bases: TGCGCCAGCAGCTACAGGAACGGAGGCTCCTACAATGAGCAGTTCTTC.